What follows describes a single T cell receptor beta chain. Its recognized antigen is unknown. Base qualities are not provided; no much larger clone lies one nucleotide away. V gives up 3 bases and J gives up 1 base, and the segment between their germline ends measures 6 bases. Including the terminal cysteine and phenylalanine, the CDR3 comprises 14 residues. The retained sequence is limited to the CDR3, 42 bases, with the frame set at the first base. CDR1 and CDR2, looked up from the germline V gene (reference sequence), are LNHNV and YYDKDF. This sample was included in a study of T-cell reconstitution after alpha-beta-depleted transplantation in children (dated by TCRdb to 2016 to 2017). Study-level background: The study quantitatively tracked T-cell immune reconstitution after TCRalphabeta/CD19-depleted allogeneic hematopoietic cell transplantation in children using TCR repertoire profiling. On the study overall, not on this receptor specifically: Over the following months the frequencies of hyperexpanded clones went down, and after one year T-cell counts and TCRbeta diversity were mostly credited to newly produced T cells. Apparently early alphabetaT-cell count recovery about two months after transplant reportedly relied on only several hundred rapidly expanded clones derived from non-depleted graft cells. In some patients, high TCRbeta diversity at day 60 was attributed to recipient T cells and intrathymic progenitors that had survived conditioning.

Library preparation used PCR. The data were produced on an Illumina HiSeq 2500. To normalize quantification of the TCRbeta repertoire, the TCR libraries were built with molecular barcoding that relied on unique molecular identifiers. The public sequencing data were trimmed at Q25 with fastp and processed into clonotypes with MiXCR by TCRdb, which kept only in-frame beta chains. Identical CDR3 protein sequences are pooled into one entry, listed with their most common genes and DNA. The sample records fewer than 550,000 distinct CDR3 sequences, around 16% of which are singletons. Approximately 28% of the sample is in the top ten clones. This specimen's treatment or condition label, per the study, means: allogeneic hematopoietic cell transplantation with graft depleted of TCRalphabeta T cells and CD19 B cells. TCRalphabeta/CD19-depleted allogeneic hematopoietic cell grafts were given to the transplant recipients, all of whom were children.

The specimen comprised PBMCs, mostly from graft donor cells, sampled 360 days after TCRalphabeta/CD19-depleted stem cell transplant. Recombination joined TRBV15 with TRBJ2-2; no confident D gene assignment can be made. The sequence derives from a boy less than two years old who had a stem cell transplant for Wiskott-Aldrich syndrome, so the T cells may come from the graft donor. CDR3 reads: CATSRELNTGELFF. The nucleotide sequence reads as follows: TGTGCCACCAGCAGGGAATTGAACACCGGGGAGCTGTTTTTT.